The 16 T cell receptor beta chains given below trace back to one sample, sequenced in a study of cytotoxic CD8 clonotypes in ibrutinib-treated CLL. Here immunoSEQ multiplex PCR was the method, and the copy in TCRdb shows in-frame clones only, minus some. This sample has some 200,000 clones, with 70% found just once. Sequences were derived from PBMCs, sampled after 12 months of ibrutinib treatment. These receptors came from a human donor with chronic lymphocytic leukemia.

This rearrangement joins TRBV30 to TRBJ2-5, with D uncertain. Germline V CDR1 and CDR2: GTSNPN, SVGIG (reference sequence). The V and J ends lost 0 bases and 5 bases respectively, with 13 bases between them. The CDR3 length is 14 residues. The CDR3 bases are TGTGCCTGGAGTGTTCGTTTTAGCTTCGAGACCCAGTACTTC. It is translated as CAWSVRFSFETQYF. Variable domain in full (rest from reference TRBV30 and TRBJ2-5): SQTIHQWPATLVQPVGSPLSLECTVEGTSNPNLYWYRQAAGRGLQLLFYSVGIGQISSEVPQNLSASRPQDRQFILSSKKLLLSDSGFYLCAWSVRFSFETQYFGPGTRLLVL.

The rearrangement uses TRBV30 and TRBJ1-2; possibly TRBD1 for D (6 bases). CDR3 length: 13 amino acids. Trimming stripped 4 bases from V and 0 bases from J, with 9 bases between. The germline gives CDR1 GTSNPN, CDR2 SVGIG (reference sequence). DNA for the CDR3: TGTGCCTGGACAGGGGCCTCTAACTATGGCTACACCTTC. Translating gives CAWTGASNYGYTF.

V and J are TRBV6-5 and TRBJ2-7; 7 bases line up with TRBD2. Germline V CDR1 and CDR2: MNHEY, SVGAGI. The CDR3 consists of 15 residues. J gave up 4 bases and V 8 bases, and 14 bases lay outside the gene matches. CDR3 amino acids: CASDPSGGRMYEQYF. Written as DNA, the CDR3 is TGTGCCAGCGACCCTAGCGGCGGAAGGATGTACGAGCAGTACTTC.

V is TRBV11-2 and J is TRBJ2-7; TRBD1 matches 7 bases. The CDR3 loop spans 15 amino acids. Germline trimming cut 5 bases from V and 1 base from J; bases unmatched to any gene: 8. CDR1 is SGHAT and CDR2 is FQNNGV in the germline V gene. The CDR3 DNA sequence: TGTGCCAGCAGCCTTGAGCTACAGGGGTCCTACGAGCAGTACTTC. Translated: CASSLELQGSYEQYF. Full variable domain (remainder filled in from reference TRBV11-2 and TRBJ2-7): EAGVAQSPRYKIIEKRQSVAFWCNPISGHATLYWYQQILGQGPKLLIQFQNNGVVDDSQLPKDRFSAERLKGVDSTLKIQPAKLEDSAVYLCASSLELQGSYEQYFGPGTRLTVT.

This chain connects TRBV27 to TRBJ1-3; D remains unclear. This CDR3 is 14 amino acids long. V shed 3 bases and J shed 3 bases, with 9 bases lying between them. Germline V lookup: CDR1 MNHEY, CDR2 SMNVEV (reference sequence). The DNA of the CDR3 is TGTGCCAGCAGTTTGATCCGGGGTGGAAACACCATATATTTT. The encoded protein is CASSLIRGGNTIYF.

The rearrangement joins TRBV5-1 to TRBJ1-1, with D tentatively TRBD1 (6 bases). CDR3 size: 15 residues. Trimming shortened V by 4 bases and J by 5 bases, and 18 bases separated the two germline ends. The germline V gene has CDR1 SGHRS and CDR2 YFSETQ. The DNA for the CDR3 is TGCGCCAGCAGCCATGGAAACAGGGACAAGACTGAAGCTTTCTTT. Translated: CASSHGNRDKTEAFF.

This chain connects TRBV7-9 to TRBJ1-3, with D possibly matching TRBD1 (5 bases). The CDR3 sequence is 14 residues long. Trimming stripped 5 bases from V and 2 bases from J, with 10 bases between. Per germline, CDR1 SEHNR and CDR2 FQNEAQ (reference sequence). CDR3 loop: CASSLGTAGNTIYF. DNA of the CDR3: TGTGCCAGCAGCCTCGGGACGGCTGGAAACACCATATATTTT. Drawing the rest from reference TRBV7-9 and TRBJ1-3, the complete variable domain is DTGVSQNPRHKITKRGQNVTFRCDPISEHNRLYWYRQTLGQGPEFLTYFQNEAQLEKSRLLSDRFSAERPKGSFSTLEIQRTEQGDSAMYLCASSLGTAGNTIYFGEGSWLTVV.

The CDR3 nucleotides are TGTGCCAGCAGCCAAATTAGGACAGGGGGGTTTGTAGGCAGAGACACGTATAGCAATCAGCCCCAGCATTTT. The encoded protein is CASSQIRTGGFVGRDTYSNQPQHF. The chain recombines TRBV4-2 with TRBJ1-5; 10 bases map to TRBD1. V lost 2 bases to trimming and J lost 0 bases; unmatched junction nucleotides: 25. This CDR3 comprises 24 residues. The V gene's germline CDR1 is LGHNA and CDR2 YNFKEQ.

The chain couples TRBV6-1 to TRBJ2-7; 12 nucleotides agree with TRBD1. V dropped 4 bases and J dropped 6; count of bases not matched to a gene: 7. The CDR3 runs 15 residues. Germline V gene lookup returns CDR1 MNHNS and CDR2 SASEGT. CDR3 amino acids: CASSASGTGGPEQYF. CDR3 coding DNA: TGTGCCAGCAGTGCCTCCGGGACAGGGGGCCCCGAGCAGTACTTC.

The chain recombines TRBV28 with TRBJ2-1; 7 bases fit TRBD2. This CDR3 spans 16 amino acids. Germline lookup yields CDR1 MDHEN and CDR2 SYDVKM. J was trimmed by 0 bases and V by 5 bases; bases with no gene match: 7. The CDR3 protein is CASSLPGGGSYNEQFF. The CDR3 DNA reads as TGTGCCAGCAGTCTGCCGGGGGGTGGCTCCTACAATGAGCAGTTCTTC. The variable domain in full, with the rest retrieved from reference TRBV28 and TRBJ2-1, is DVKVTQSSRYLVKRTGEKVFLECVQDMDHENMFWYRQDPGLGLRLIYFSYDVKMKEKGDIPEGYSVSREKKERFSLILESASTNQTSMYLCASSLPGGGSYNEQFFGPGTRLTVL.

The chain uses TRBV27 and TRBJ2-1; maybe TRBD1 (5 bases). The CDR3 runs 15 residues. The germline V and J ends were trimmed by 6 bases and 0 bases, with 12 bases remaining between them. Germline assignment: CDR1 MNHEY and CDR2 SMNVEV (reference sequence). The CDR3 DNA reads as TGTGCCAGCAGGCAACAGGTTAGCTCCTACAATGAGCAGTTCTTC. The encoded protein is CASRQQVSSYNEQFF.

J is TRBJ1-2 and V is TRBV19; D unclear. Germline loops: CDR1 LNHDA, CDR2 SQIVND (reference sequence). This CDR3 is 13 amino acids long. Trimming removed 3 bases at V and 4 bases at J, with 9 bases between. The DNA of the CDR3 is TGTGCCAGTAGTATCGGACGGGTCTATGGCTACACCTTC. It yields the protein CASSIGRVYGYTF. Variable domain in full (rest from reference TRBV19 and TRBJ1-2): DGGITQSPKYLFRKEGQNVTLSCEQNLNHDAMYWYRQDPGQGLRLIYYSQIVNDFQKGDIAEGYSVSREKKESFPLTVTSAQKNPTAFYLCASSIGRVYGYTFGSGTRLTVV.

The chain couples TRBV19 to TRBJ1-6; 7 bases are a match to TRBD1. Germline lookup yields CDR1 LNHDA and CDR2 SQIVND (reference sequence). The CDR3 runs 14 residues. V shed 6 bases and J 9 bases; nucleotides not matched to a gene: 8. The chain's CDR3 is CASRTAGGGSPLHF. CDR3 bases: TGTGCCAGTAGGACGGCAGGGGGAGGTTCACCCCTCCACTTT.

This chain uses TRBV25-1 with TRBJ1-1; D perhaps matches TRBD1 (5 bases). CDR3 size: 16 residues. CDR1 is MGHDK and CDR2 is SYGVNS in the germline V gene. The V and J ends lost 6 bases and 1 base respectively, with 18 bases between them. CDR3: CASRDKVGGQNTEAFF. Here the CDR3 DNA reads TGTGCCAGCAGGGACAAGGTCGGAGGCCAGAACACTGAAGCTTTCTTT.

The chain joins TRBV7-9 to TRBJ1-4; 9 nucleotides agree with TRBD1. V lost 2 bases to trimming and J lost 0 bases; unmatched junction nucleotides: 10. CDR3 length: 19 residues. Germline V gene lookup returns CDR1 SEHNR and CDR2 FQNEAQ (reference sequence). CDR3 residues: CASSLKSGQGKSTNEKLFF. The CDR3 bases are TGTGCCAGCAGCTTAAAATCGGGACAGGGCAAATCAACTAATGAAAAACTGTTTTTT. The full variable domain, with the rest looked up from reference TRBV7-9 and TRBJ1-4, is DTGVSQNPRHKITKRGQNVTFRCDPISEHNRLYWYRQTLGQGPEFLTYFQNEAQLEKSRLLSDRFSAERPKGSFSTLEIQRTEQGDSAMYLCASSLKSGQGKSTNEKLFFGSGTQLSVL.

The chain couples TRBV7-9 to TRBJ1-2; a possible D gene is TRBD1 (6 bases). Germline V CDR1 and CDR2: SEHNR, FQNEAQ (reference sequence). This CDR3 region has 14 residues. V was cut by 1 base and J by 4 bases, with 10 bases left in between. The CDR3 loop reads CASSLGQEFYGYTF. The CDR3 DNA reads TGTGCCAGCAGCTTAGGACAGGAGTTCTATGGCTACACCTTC.